One and the same sample provided the 18 T cell receptor beta chains below, sequenced in a study of glioma-infiltrating T cells after dendritic cell vaccination. Using immunoSEQ multiplex PCR, the repertoire was profiled, and TCRdb retains in-frame clones only, with some absent. The table includes nearly 85,000 clones, about 90% detected once. The material sequenced was blood, taken before dendritic cell vaccination. These receptors were collected from a human donor with glioblastoma.

The chain carries TRBV10-1 and TRBJ2-5, with 7 bases aligning to TRBD1. The J call could be wrong; TRBJ2-7 is a better fit for the DNA end. The CDR3 contains 14 residues. Germline-derived CDR1 and CDR2 are WNHNN and SYGVQD (reference sequence). The CDR3 bases are TGCGCCAGCAGTGAGTCTGGGACAGCCTACGAGCAGTACTTC. This codes for CASSESGTAYEQYF.

The J gene is TRBJ1-1, the V gene TRBV2; a weak D match, TRBD1 (6 bases). This CDR3 region has 15 residues. Germline values: CDR1 SNHLY, CDR2 FYNNEI. V gave up 4 bases and J gave up 1 base, with 13 bases separating them. In DNA, the CDR3 is TGTGCCAGCAGTGGCACCGGGACACCGAACACTGAAGCTTTCTTT. It is translated as CASSGTGTPNTEAFF.

The chain couples TRBV13 to TRBJ2-7; D call uncertain. V was shortened by 2 bases and J by 2 bases, with 13 bases between the two germline ends. This CDR3 has 15 amino acids. Germline V lookup: CDR1 PRHDT, CDR2 FYEKMQ (reference sequence). CDR3 sequence: CASSLRLAVPYEQYF. The CDR3 DNA follows: TGTGCCAGCAGCTTAAGGTTGGCGGTTCCCTACGAGCAGTACTTC.

V gene TRBV5-8 combines with J gene TRBJ2-3; tentative D call: TRBD1 (6 bases). The germline CDR1 and CDR2 sequences are SGHTS and YDEGEE. The CDR3 is 16 residues long. Between the trimmed V and J ends, which lost 4 bases and 2 bases, there was a span of 17 bases. In nucleotides, the CDR3 is TGTGCCAGCAGCCCGGGAAACAGGGTTCTCACAGATACGCAGTATTTT. It specifies CASSPGNRVLTDTQYF.

This chain connects TRBV5-1 to TRBJ2-7; TRBD2 matches at 10 bases. Germline-derived CDR1 and CDR2 are SGHRS and YFSETQ. The CDR3 loop spans 17 amino acids. V lost 0 bases, J lost 5 bases, and 11 bases stayed unmatched. This CDR3 reads CASSLASSSGSSDEQYF. CDR3 DNA sequence: TGCGCCAGCAGCTTGGCCTCTTCTAGCGGGAGTTCGGACGAGCAGTACTTC.

This sequence joins TRBV30 and TRBJ1-6; D might be TRBD1 (6 bases). Germline loops: CDR1 GTSNPN, CDR2 SVGIG (reference sequence). This CDR3 comprises 18 residues. V was cut by 0 bases and J by 3 bases, with 18 bases left in between. The CDR3 loop reads CAWSVSRTGMNYNSPLHF. DNA for the CDR3: TGTGCCTGGAGTGTATCCCGCACAGGGATGAACTATAATTCACCCCTCCACTTT.

The chain links TRBV2 to TRBJ2-3, with TRBD2 identical over 12 bases. With 9 bases clipped from V and 5 bases from J, the junction kept 9 bases outside the gene matches. CDR1 is SNHLY, CDR2 FYNNEI, per germline. The CDR3 covers 15 residues. The CDR3 nucleotides are TGTGCCAGTAAACTAGCGGGAGGACAGTTAGATACGCAGTATTTT. Translation: CASKLAGGQLDTQYF.

The chain combines TRBV6-6 with TRBJ1-4, with 10 bases matching TRBD1. The CDR3 consists of 14 residues. The ends lost 6 bases at V and 6 bases at J; junction bases unmatched: 4. Germline CDR1 and CDR2: MNHNY and SVGAGI (reference sequence). CDR3 nucleotide sequence: TGTGCCAGCAGCTACGGACAGGGGGATGAAAAACTGTTTTTT. Its translation: CASSYGQGDEKLFF.

The rearrangement uses TRBV5-4 and TRBJ2-5; 7 positions agree with TRBD2. The trim removed 1 base at V and 7 bases at J, leaving 13 bases unmatched. CDR1 and CDR2 (germline): SGHNT, YYREEE (reference sequence). The CDR3 runs to 16 residues. CDR3 sequence: CASSLIGTKSLGTQYF. The CDR3 region has the DNA TGTGCCAGCAGCTTGATCGGGACTAAAAGTTTGGGGACCCAGTACTTC.

This chain uses TRBV5-6 with TRBJ1-6, with D unresolved. V lost 4 bases, J lost 17 bases, and 25 bases lay in between. Germline V gives CDR1 SGHDT, CDR2 YYEEEE. This CDR3 contains 15 residues. The CDR3 region has the DNA TGTGCCAGCAGCCTGAAGAGGCCGGAGGAGGCAGGTGTCCACTTT. This translates into CASSLKRPEEAGVHF.

The chain combines TRBV27 with TRBJ1-5; tentative D call: TRBD1 (6 bases). The CDR3 totals 15 residues. Trimming left V 2 bases short and J 2 bases short, with 10 bases between. In germline, CDR1 is MNHEY, CDR2 SMNVEV (reference sequence). The CDR3, as DNA: TGTGCCAGCAGTTTAGGGGCAGGGGGCAATCAGCCCCAGCATTTT. Its translation: CASSLGAGGNQPQHF.

In this sample, this clone turned up once. The chain uses TRBV29-1 and TRBJ2-5; no clear D. Germline V gene lookup returns CDR1 SQVTM and CDR2 ANQGSEA. V was clipped by 4 bases and J by 2 bases, with 11 bases between them. The CDR3 runs to 13 residues. CDR3 sequence (DNA): TGCAGCGTTGCGTCAGAAACACAAGAGACCCAGTACTTC. Protein: CSVASETQETQYF.

The chain's CDR3 is CASSATSGSDEQYF. The CDR3 DNA reads as TGTGCCAGCAGTGCAACTAGCGGGAGTGACGAGCAGTACTTC. The rearrangement joins TRBV6-1 to TRBJ2-7; 11 bases are shared with TRBD2. The ends lost 4 bases at V and 5 bases at J; junction bases unmatched: 4. This CDR3 is 14 amino acids long. Germline CDR1 is MNHNS and CDR2 is SASEGT.

V usage is TRBV19 and J usage is TRBJ1-6, with D uncertain. This CDR3 region has 14 residues. Per germline, CDR1 LNHDA and CDR2 SQIVND (reference sequence). Trimming cost V 3 bases and J 7 bases, with 10 bases left between them. The CDR3 bases are TGTGCCAGTAGTATTTTACTTTTCAATTCACCCCTCCACTTT. It translates to CASSILLFNSPLHF.

This chain joins TRBV6-1 and TRBJ1-1; D remains unclear. CDR3 length: 12 residues. The germline V gene has CDR1 MNHNS and CDR2 SASEGT. Trimming stripped 4 bases from V and 10 bases from J, with 13 bases between. CDR3 DNA: TGTGCCAGCAGTGGTACAGTGGTTGCAGCTTTCTTT. Encoded protein: CASSGTVVAAFF.

The rearrangement links TRBV4-1 to TRBJ1-1; D remains ambiguous. With 0 bases removed from V and 5 bases from J, the gap between germline ends came to 16 bases. CDR3 length: 16 amino acids. Germline assignment: CDR1 MGHRA and CDR2 YSYEKL. CDR3: CASSQDRPGGWTEAFF. The DNA of the CDR3 is TGCGCCAGCAGCCAAGATCGACCGGGAGGATGGACTGAAGCTTTCTTT.

V is TRBV7-3 and J is TRBJ2-1; 11 bases align to TRBD2. Germline lookup yields CDR1 SGHTA and CDR2 FQGTGA. With 2 bases clipped from V and 9 bases from J, the junction kept 6 bases outside the gene matches. This CDR3 comprises 15 residues. The CDR3 region is CASSLLAGGPSEQFF. The CDR3 DNA follows: TGTGCCAGCAGCTTACTAGCGGGGGGTCCGAGTGAGCAGTTCTTC.

The rearrangement uses TRBV4-2 and TRBJ1-1, with TRBD1 matching 8 bases. V was clipped by 0 bases and J by 0 bases; unmatched bases: 6. Germline V gene lookup returns CDR1 LGHNA and CDR2 YNFKEQ. The CDR3 sequence is 17 residues long. The CDR3 DNA is TGTGCCAGCAGCCAAGATATGCAGGGGGCTTTGAACACTGAAGCTTTCTTT. Amino acid sequence: CASSQDMQGALNTEAFF.